The 22 T cell receptor beta chains in this list originate from one sample, sequenced in a study of T cells in Graves' hyperthyroidism and ophthalmopathy. Researchers took RNA transcripts and amplified the TCR beta CDR3 regions from them. When the TCR CDR3 underwent first-round RT-PCR, the HTBI primer set was used. TCRdb ran MiXCR on the multiplex PCR reads and lists one entry per CDR3 protein. Found here are under 350,000 distinct CDR3 sequences, around 20% of them singletons; the top ten hold around 45%. What was sequenced was blood. The receptors originated from a woman aged 45 to 65 with Graves' hyperthyroidism.

This chain links TRBV19 with TRBJ1-1; TRBD1 might be the D (6 bases). There are 15 residues in the CDR3. The germline CDR1 and CDR2 sequences are LNHDA and SQIVND (reference sequence). V was trimmed by 1 base and J by 0 bases, leaving 9 bases between them. The CDR3 loop is CASSIVGGVNTEAFF. The CDR3 DNA reads TGTGCCAGTAGTATAGTGGGGGGCGTGAACACTGAAGCTTTCTTT. The full variable domain, rest sourced from reference TRBV19 and TRBJ1-1, is DGGITQSPKYLFRKEGQNVTLSCEQNLNHDAMYWYRQDPGQGLRLIYYSQIVNDFQKGDIAEGYSVSREKKESFPLTVTSAQKNPTAFYLCASSIVGGVNTEAFFGQGTRLTVV.

Details on this clonotype: This sequence may be a read error, since a much larger clone differs from it by one base. The V and J genes are TRBV28 and TRBJ1-5; D remains unclear. Looked up from germline, CDR1 is MDHEN and CDR2 is SYDVKM. The length of the CDR3 is 9 residues. CDR3 DNA sequence: TGTGGCAGCAGTCCTCCCCAGCATTTT. Protein product: CGSSPPQHF.

The chain recombines TRBV14 with TRBJ2-3; possible D gene TRBD1, 6 bases. Trimming pared 6 bases from V and 5 bases from J, leaving 9 bases between. Germline CDR1 SGHDN, CDR2 FVKESK. The CDR3 consists of 12 residues. The DNA of the CDR3 is TGTGCCAGCAGAAGGGGACAAGATACGCAGTATTTT. This sequence encodes CASRRGQDTQYF.

This clonotype was counted at least ten times. This rearrangement joins TRBV11-3 to TRBJ2-1; D gene ambiguous. The CDR3 spans 12 residues. The germline V and J ends were trimmed by 6 bases and 9 bases, with 12 bases remaining between them. Germline V gene data show CDR1 as SGHNT and CDR2 as YENEEA. In DNA form, the CDR3 reads TGTGCCAGCAGTAGGGATTCGTTTGAGCAGTTCTTC. Its translation: CASSRDSFEQFF.

This clonotype was counted at least ten times. V is TRBV18 and J is TRBJ2-1; tentative D call: TRBD2 (5 bases). CDR1 is KGHSH and CDR2 is LQKENI in the germline V gene. Trimming pared 0 bases from V and 4 bases from J, leaving 13 bases between. CDR3 size: 16 residues. The CDR3 DNA reads TGTGCCAGCTCACCACCGGCGAGCGGAGGATACAATGAGCAGTTCTTC. This gives the protein CASSPPASGGYNEQFF.

The V call is TRBV2, the J call TRBJ2-3; tentative D call: TRBD1 (5 bases). V lost 3 bases, J lost 4 bases, and 29 bases lay in between. Germline loops: CDR1 SNHLY, CDR2 FYNNEI. The CDR3 contains 20 residues. The DNA of the CDR3 is TGTGCCAGCAGTGATTGGCTCCTCCCCCCACAGGTCCGAGGCCCAGATACGCAGTATTTT. This codes for CASSDWLLPPQVRGPDTQYF.

CDR3 region: CASSLRLAGLSSYEQYF. The CDR3 nucleotides are TGTGCCAGCAGTTTAAGACTAGCGGGTTTAAGCTCCTACGAGCAGTACTTC. V gene TRBV27 combines with J gene TRBJ2-7; 10 bases agree with TRBD2. The V gene end was trimmed by 2 bases and the J gene end by 0 bases; junction bases not matched to a gene: 7. There are 17 residues in the CDR3. Germline CDR1 MNHEY, CDR2 SMNVEV (reference sequence).

In its sample, this clonotype was seen a few times. The J gene is TRBJ1-1, the V gene TRBV13, with D uncertain. The CDR3 is 13 residues long. The germline V and J ends were trimmed by 5 bases and 3 bases, with 10 bases remaining between them. Germline assignment: CDR1 PRHDT and CDR2 FYEKMQ (reference sequence). The CDR3 spells CASSLLPYTEAFF. CDR3 DNA sequence: TGTGCCAGCAGCCTACTTCCATACACTGAAGCTTTCTTT.

This clonotype turned up a few times. This chain links TRBV9 with TRBJ2-2, with TRBD1 matching over 11 bases. Trimming removed 4 bases from V and 6 bases from J; junction bases left unmatched: 11. Germline V gene data show CDR1 as SGDLS and CDR2 as YYNGEE. This CDR3 region has 17 residues. In DNA, the CDR3 is TGTGCCAGCAGCTACACCGGGACAGGGGGAAAGGCCGGGGAGCTGTTTTTT. Translated, it gives CASSYTGTGGKAGELFF. The complete variable domain, with remaining parts taken from reference TRBV9 and TRBJ2-2, reads DSGVTQTPKHLITATGQRVTLRCSPRSGDLSVYWYQQSLDQGLQFLIQYYNGEERAKGNILERFSAQQFPDLHSELNLSSLELGDSALYFCASSYTGTGGKAGELFFGEGSRLTVL.

This clonotype was seen more than once but under ten times. J is TRBJ1-2 and V is TRBV19; the D is unclear. Trimming took off 3 bases at V and 0 bases at J, with 11 bases between the two ends. This CDR3 has 15 residues. Germline assignment: CDR1 LNHDA and CDR2 SQIVND (reference sequence). CDR3 in amino acids: CASSIRHPPNYGYTF. CDR3 in DNA: TGTGCCAGTAGTATCCGACACCCACCTAACTATGGCTACACCTTC.

Ten or more counts support this clonotype. This chain links TRBV6-2 or TRBV6-3 with TRBJ2-3; a possible D gene is TRBD2 (5 bases). The CDR3 has 15 residues. The V end was cut by 6 bases, the J end by 0 bases, with 13 bases between. The V gene's germline CDR1 is MNHEY and CDR2 SVGEGT. CDR3 nucleotides: TGTGCCAGCAGCCCCGGGGTGGATAGCACAGATACGCAGTATTTT. Protein product: CASSPGVDSTDTQYF.

At least ten counts were recorded for this clonotype. As DNA, the CDR3 is TGTGCCAGCAGTTACATTGTGAACACTGAAGCTTTCTTT. Translation gives CASSYIVNTEAFF. The chain links TRBV6-2 or TRBV6-3 to TRBJ1-1; unclear D gene. CDR3 size: 13 residues. V was clipped by 2 bases and J by 0 bases, with 4 bases between them. Germline CDR1 reads MNHEY; CDR2 reads SVGEGT.

The chain employs TRBV3-1 and TRBJ1-6; maybe TRBD1 (6 bases). Trimming stripped 1 base from V and 10 bases from J, with 14 bases between. This CDR3 is built from 15 residues. The V gene's germline CDR1 is LGHDT and CDR2 YNNKEL (reference sequence). CDR3 sequence (DNA): TGTGCCAGCAGCCAAGTAGGGGGGCTGAGCTCACCCCTCCACTTT. This translates into CASSQVGGLSSPLHF.

This clonotype was detected many times. The chain is built from TRBV10-3 and TRBJ1-6, with D perhaps matching TRBD1 (5 bases). The CDR3 sequence is 15 residues long. Trimming left V 2 bases short and J 5 bases short, with 10 bases between. CDR1 ENHRY and CDR2 SYGVKD come from the germline V gene. The CDR3 DNA sequence: TGTGCCATCAGTGAGGGCAGGGCGGATAATTCACCCCTCCACTTT. Translated, it gives CAISEGRADNSPLHF.

This clonotype was observed at least ten times. The chain couples TRBV6-2 or TRBV6-3 to TRBJ2-3, with 14 positions matching TRBD2. The germline gives CDR1 MNHEY, CDR2 SVGEGT. The V and J ends lost 2 bases and 3 bases, in that order; junction bases with no gene match: 4. This CDR3 region has 17 residues. The CDR3 spells CASSYRLAGGLTDTQYF. The CDR3 nucleotides read TGTGCCAGCAGTTACCGACTAGCGGGGGGGCTAACAGATACGCAGTATTTT.

This clonotype occurred a few times. This chain's CDR3 is CSARDLGQKTYGYTF. DNA for the CDR3: TGCAGTGCTAGAGATTTGGGACAGAAAACCTATGGCTACACCTTC. The chain combines TRBV20-1 with TRBJ1-2, with 7 bases aligning to TRBD1. Germline V gene data show CDR1 as DFQATT and CDR2 as SNEGSKA (reference sequence). V was pared by 0 bases and J by 4 bases, with 8 bases of the junction left unmatched. The CDR3 has 15 residues.

The genes are TRBV25-1 and TRBJ2-7; TRBD1 might be the D (6 bases). The germline V gene encodes CDR1 MGHDK and CDR2 SYGVNS. CDR3 length equals 12 residues. V lost 2 bases, J lost 7 bases, and 9 bases lay in between. As DNA, the CDR3 is TGTGCCAGCAGTGAAGGGACAAGAGAGCAGTACTTC. It is translated as CASSEGTREQYF.

Ten or more counts support this clonotype. This chain connects TRBV7-4 to TRBJ2-7; 8 bases line up with TRBD1. V dropped 1 base and J dropped 5; count of bases not matched to a gene: 7. From germline, CDR1 is SGHVT and CDR2 SQSDAQ. This CDR3 is built from 15 residues. This CDR3 reads CASSLGAGGAHEQYF. The CDR3 DNA is TGTGCCAGCAGCTTAGGGGCAGGGGGCGCCCACGAGCAGTACTTC.

The gene calls are TRBV10-3 and TRBJ1-5; unclear D gene. The CDR3 runs 13 residues. Trimming pared 4 bases from V and 4 bases from J, leaving 8 bases between. Germline CDR1 is ENHRY and CDR2 is SYGVKD. CDR3 loop: CAISVWQNQPQHF. CDR3 sequence (DNA): TGTGCCATCAGTGTCTGGCAGAATCAGCCCCAGCATTTT.

The DNA for the CDR3 is TGTGCCAGGACAGGGGTCCGGAGCTCCTACAATGAGCAGTTCTTC. Translated: CARTGVRSSYNEQFF. The gene calls are TRBV2 and TRBJ2-1; TRBD1 agrees at 8 bases. The CDR3 spans 15 residues. V was clipped by 9 bases and J by 0 bases; unmatched bases: 7. Germline CDR1 and CDR2: SNHLY and FYNNEI.

In regard to this clonotype: A much larger clone is a single base away; this may be a read error. The CDR3 DNA follows: TGTGCCAGCAGCTTGATCCAGGGAGACAATCAGCCCCAGCATTTT. It is translated as CASSLIQGDNQPQHF. V is TRBV7-9 and J is TRBJ1-5; weak D call: TRBD1 (5 bases). The germline V and J ends were trimmed by 3 bases and 3 bases, with 12 bases remaining between them. CDR1 is SEHNR and CDR2 is FQNEAQ in the germline V gene (reference sequence). The CDR3 sequence is 15 residues long.

This clonotype was counted at least ten times. This chain joins TRBV27 and TRBJ1-5; weak D call: TRBD1 (5 bases). Trimming shortened V by 2 bases and J by 3 bases, and 8 bases separated the two germline ends. This CDR3 contains 14 residues. Germline V gene data show CDR1 as MNHEY and CDR2 as SMNVEV (reference sequence). The DNA of the CDR3 is TGTGCCAGCAGTTTACAGGGATTCAATCAGCCCCAGCATTTT. Translation: CASSLQGFNQPQHF.